This T cell receptor (beta chain) came from a study of cytomegalovirus exposure and HLA in healthy donors. CDR1 is LGHNA and CDR2 is YNFKEQ in the germline V gene. V was clipped by 0 bases and J by 3 bases, with 12 bases between them. The CDR3 covers 16 residues. With 60 Vbeta and 13 Jbeta primers, the PCR was carried out. TCRdb keeps only in-frame clones here, not all; method: immunoSEQ multiplex PCR. The repertoire holds more than 150,000 clones, with about 80% as singletons. This TCR was sampled from a boy aged 10-17 years in good health and CMV-seronegative. The V call is TRBV4-2, the J call TRBJ1-3; D unresolved. Material for sequencing was PBMCs. The DNA for the CDR3 is TGTGCCAGCAGCCAAGACAAAACTTTTCGTGGAAACACCATATATTTT. As protein: CASSQDKTFRGNTIYF.